Below, one T cell receptor (beta chain) is given with its context. As yet, its antigen is unknown. The data originate from a study of cytomegalovirus exposure and HLA in healthy donors. Findings and limits, study-wide: TRBV6-2, TRBV6-3 and some other V segments were excluded as indistinguishable. It was assumed in the presence/absence analyses that sequencing depth was roughly uniform across donors.

A multiplex PCR was run with 60 Vbeta primers and 13 Jbeta primers. Profiling relied on immunoSEQ multiplex PCR, and the TCRdb table lists in-frame clones only, not all of them. Seen here are approximately 160,000 clones, around 75% observed once, and the top ten hold about 3%. Trimming cost V 7 bases and J 8 bases, with 9 bases left between them. The CDR3 loop spans 11 amino acids. Germline CDR1 reads SNHLY; CDR2 reads FYNNEI. The source of this sequence is a woman between 50 and 59 years old in good health and CMV-seropositive. The chain recombines TRBV2 with TRBJ2-1, with D uncertain. Sequencing was carried out using PBMCs. Written as DNA, the CDR3 is TGTGCCAGCACTAAGCGAGATGAGCAGTTCTTC. Amino acids: CASTKRDEQFF.